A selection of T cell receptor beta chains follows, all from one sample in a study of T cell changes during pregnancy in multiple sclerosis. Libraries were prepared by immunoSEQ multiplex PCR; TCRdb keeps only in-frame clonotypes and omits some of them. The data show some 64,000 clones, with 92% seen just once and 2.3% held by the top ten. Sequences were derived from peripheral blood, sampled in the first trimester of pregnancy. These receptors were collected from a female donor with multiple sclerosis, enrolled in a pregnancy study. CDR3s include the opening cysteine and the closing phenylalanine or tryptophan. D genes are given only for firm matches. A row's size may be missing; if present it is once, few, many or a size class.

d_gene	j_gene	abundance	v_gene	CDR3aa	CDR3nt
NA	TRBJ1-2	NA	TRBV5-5	CASSLGRDYGYTF	TGTGCCAGCAGCTTGGGGCGGGACTATGGCTACACCTTC
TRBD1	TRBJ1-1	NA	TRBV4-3	CASSQDATGSNTEAFF	TGCGCCAGCAGCCAAGACGCGACAGGGTCGAACACTGAAGCTTTCTTT
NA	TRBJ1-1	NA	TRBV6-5	CASSYGHRAEAFF	TGTGCCAGCAGTTACGGCCACAGGGCCGAAGCTTTCTTT
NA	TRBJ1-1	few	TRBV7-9	CASSGGAEAFF	TGTGCCAGCAGCGGAGGGGCTGAAGCTTTCTTT
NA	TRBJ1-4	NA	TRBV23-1	CASRDSHNEKLFF	TGCGCCAGCAGGGACAGCCATAATGAAAAACTGTTTTTT
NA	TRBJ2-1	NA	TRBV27	CASSYQVEVGEQFF	TGTGCCAGCAGCTACCAGGTGGAGGTAGGTGAGCAGTTCTTC
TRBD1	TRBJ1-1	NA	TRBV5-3	CARSLGQGRARTTEAFF	TGTGCCAGAAGCCTCGGACAGGGGAGGGCCAGAACCACTGAAGCTTTCTTT
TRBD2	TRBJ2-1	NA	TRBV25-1	CASSAGLAGLPYNEQFF	TGTGCCAGCAGTGCAGGTCTAGCGGGGCTTCCCTACAATGAGCAGTTCTTC
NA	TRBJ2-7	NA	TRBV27	CASSLLYEQYF	TGTGCCAGCAGCCTCCTATACGAGCAGTACTTC
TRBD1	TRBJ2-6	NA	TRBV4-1	CASSLGQGAAGANVLTF	TGCGCCAGCAGCCTAGGACAGGGGGCAGCTGGGGCCAACGTCCTGACTTTC
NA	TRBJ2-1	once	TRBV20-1	CSAAWSPEQFF	TGCAGTGCAGCGTGGTCGCCTGAGCAGTTCTTC
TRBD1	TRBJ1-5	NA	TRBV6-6	CASRDREGQPQHF	TGTGCCAGCAGAGACAGGGAAGGTCAGCCCCAGCATTTT
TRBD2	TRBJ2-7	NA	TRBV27	CASTPKALAGHSYEQYF	TGTGCCAGCACTCCTAAGGCACTAGCGGGCCACTCCTACGAGCAGTACTTC
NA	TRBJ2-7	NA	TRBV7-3	CASSLSGTSRYEQYF	TGTGCCAGCAGCTTAAGCGGGACTTCTAGGTACGAGCAGTACTTC
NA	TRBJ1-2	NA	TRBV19	CASSHLSPTGQGNGYTF	TGTGCCAGTAGCCATTTGTCCCCTACCGGGCAGGGGAATGGCTACACCTTC
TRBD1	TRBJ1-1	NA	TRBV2	CASSEAVRGTEAFF	TGTGCCAGCAGTGAAGCGGTCAGGGGGACTGAAGCTTTCTTT
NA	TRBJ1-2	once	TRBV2	CASREGVGYTF	TGTGCCAGCAGGGAAGGCGTGGGCTACACCTTC
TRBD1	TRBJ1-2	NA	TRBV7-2	CASSLGTGDPPEGYTF	TGTGCCAGCAGCCTAGGGACAGGGGATCCTCCCGAGGGCTACACCTTC
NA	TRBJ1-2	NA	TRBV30	CAWSSVYGYTF	TGTGCCTGGAGTTCGGTATATGGCTACACCTTC
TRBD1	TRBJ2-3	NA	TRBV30	CAWGGAGGKDTQYF	TGTGCCTGGGGAGGGGCAGGGGGCAAAGATACGCAGTATTTT
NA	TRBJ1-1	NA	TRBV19	CASVINGRQVKAFF	TGTGCCAGTGTGATCAACGGAAGACAGGTGAAAGCTTTCTTT
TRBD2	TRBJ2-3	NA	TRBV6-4	CASRLATDTQYF	TGTGCCAGCCGACTAGCGACAGATACGCAGTATTTT
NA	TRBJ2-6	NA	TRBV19	CASSMRATGANVLTF	TGTGCCAGTAGTATGAGGGCGACTGGGGCCAACGTCCTGACTTTC
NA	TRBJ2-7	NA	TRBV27	CASSLGDIPYEQYF	TGTGCCAGCAGCCTGGGGGACATTCCTTACGAGCAGTACTTC
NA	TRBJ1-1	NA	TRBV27	CASSTGPNTEAFF	TGTGCCAGCAGTACAGGGCCTAACACTGAAGCTTTCTTT
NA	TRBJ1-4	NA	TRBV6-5	CASSYTGTTEKLFF	TGTGCCAGCAGTTACACGGGGACAACTGAAAAACTGTTTTTT
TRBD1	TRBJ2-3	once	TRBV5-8	CASSFRGSNTDTQYF	TGTGCCAGCAGCTTCAGGGGGTCCAACACAGATACGCAGTATTTT
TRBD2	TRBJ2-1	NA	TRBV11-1	CASSYGGKQFF	TGTGCCAGCAGTTACGGGGGGAAGCAGTTCTTC
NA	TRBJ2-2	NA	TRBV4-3	CASSQAGATGELFF	TGCGCCAGCAGCCAAGCAGGGGCCACCGGGGAGCTGTTTTTT
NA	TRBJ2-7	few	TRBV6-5	CASSYSWHYSYEQYF	TGTGCCAGCAGTTACTCATGGCACTACTCCTACGAGCAGTACTTC
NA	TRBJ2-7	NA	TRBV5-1	CASSLARTGSSYEQYF	TGCGCCAGCAGCTTGGCCCGGACTGGAAGCTCCTACGAGCAGTACTTC
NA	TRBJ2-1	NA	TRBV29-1	CSVGPEESSYNEQFF	TGCAGCGTTGGACCGGAGGAATCCTCCTACAATGAGCAGTTCTTC
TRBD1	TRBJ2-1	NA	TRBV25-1	CASSEWGTGANEQFF	TGTGCCAGCAGTGAATGGGGGACAGGGGCCAATGAGCAGTTCTTC
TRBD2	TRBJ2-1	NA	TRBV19	CASSIGLAGGNEQFF	TGTGCCAGTAGTATAGGACTAGCGGGAGGGAATGAGCAGTTCTTC
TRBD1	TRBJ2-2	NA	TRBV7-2	CASSLRQGTTGELFF	TGTGCCAGCAGCTTACGACAGGGAACCACCGGGGAGCTGTTTTTT
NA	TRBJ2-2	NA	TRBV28	CASRTGVDTGELFF	TGTGCCAGCAGAACGGGAGTTGACACCGGGGAGCTGTTTTTT
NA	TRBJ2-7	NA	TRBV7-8	CASSFEAGRHYEQYF	TGTGCCAGCAGCTTCGAGGCGGGGAGGCACTACGAGCAGTACTTC
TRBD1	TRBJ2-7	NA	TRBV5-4	CASSQDRDYEQYF	TGTGCCAGCAGCCAGGACAGGGACTACGAGCAGTACTTC
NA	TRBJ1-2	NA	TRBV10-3	CAISETPTPLNYGYTF	TGTGCCATCAGTGAGACACCCACCCCGCTTAACTATGGCTACACCTTC
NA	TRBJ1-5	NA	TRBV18	CASSLGHLGNQPQHF	TGTGCCAGCTCACTCGGACATTTGGGCAATCAGCCCCAGCATTTT
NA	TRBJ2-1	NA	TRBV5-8	CASSLPGYNEQFF	TGTGCCAGCAGCTTACCGGGGTACAATGAGCAGTTCTTC
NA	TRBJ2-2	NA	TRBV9	CASSVGVGVATGELFF	TGTGCCAGCAGCGTAGGGGTGGGAGTGGCCACCGGGGAGCTGTTTTTT
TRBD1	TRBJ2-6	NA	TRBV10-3	CAISTGAGANVLTF	TGTGCCATCAGTACAGGGGCTGGGGCCAACGTCCTGACTTTC
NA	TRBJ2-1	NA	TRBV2	CANRGRGNYNEQFF	TGTGCCAATCGAGGCAGGGGAAACTACAATGAGCAGTTCTTC
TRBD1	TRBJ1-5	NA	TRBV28	CASSPTGGFQPQHF	TGTGCCAGCAGCCCTACAGGGGGCTTTCAGCCCCAGCATTTT